The sequence of this T cell receptor beta chain was determined in a study of technical replicates of blood from a few donors. The protocol was immunoSEQ multiplex PCR, while the TCRdb copy is restricted to in-frame clones and leaves out a portion. The repertoire includes around 100,000 clones, approximately 94% of them detected once, and 0.33% sits in the top ten. The ends lost 4 bases at V and 5 bases at J; junction bases unmatched: 3. CDR3 size: 14 residues. CDR1 and CDR2 (germline): MNHNY, SVGAGI (reference sequence). The receptor was derived from a human donor in good health. The material sequenced was T cells isolated from PBMCs. The chain has TRBV6-6 and TRBJ1-4; 8 nucleotides line up with TRBD1. The CDR3 nucleotides are TGTGCCAGCAGTTTAGGGACAGGAAATGAAAAACTGTTTTTT. As protein: CASSLGTGNEKLFF.